This T cell receptor (beta chain) was found in a study of a mutant IDH1 vaccine in newly diagnosed glioma. About the study: The initiation of vaccination occurred 4-6 weeks after radiotherapy alone, or with temozolomide cycles. Weeks 35 and 47 hosted visits V12 and V13, respectively.

Time point given: week 35, safety follow-up. Doses of 300 ug of mutant IDH1 20-mer peptide were given with topical imiquimod. The CDR3 contains 15 residues. With 7 bases removed from V and 4 bases from J, the gap between germline ends came to 20 bases. Germline assignment: CDR1 MNHNS and CDR2 SASEGT. Assay: immunoSEQ multiplex PCR; the TCRdb copy retains only in-frame clones and omits some. The sample shows tens of thousands of clones, roughly 84% of them seen only once. This clone was found once. Its antigen remains unknown. General observations from the study: Researchers report vaccine-induced immune responses in 93.3% of patients.

Here the sequenced sample was PBMCs, taken from a glioma patient whose treatment included an IDH1 peptide vaccine. V is TRBV6-1 and J is TRBJ2-7; TRBD2 is a possible D gene (8 bases). The receptor was isolated from a young man with glioma. The CDR3 region is CASNRGLENIYEQYF. The CDR3 DNA follows: TGTGCCAGCAACAGGGGACTAGAAAATATTTACGAGCAGTACTTC.